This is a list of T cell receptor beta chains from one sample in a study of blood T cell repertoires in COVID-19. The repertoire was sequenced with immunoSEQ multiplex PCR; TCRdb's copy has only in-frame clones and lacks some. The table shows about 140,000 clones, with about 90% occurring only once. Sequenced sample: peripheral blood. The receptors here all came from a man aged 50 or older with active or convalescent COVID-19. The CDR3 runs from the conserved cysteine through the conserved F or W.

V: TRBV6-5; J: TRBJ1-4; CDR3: CASSYQGQGNEKLFF
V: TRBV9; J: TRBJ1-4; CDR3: CASSVAGGTNEKLFF
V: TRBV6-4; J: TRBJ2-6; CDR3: CASQRVPGANVLTF
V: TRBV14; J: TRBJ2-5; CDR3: CASSRRGGSQETQYF
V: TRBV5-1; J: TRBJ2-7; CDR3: CASSLASGYEQYF
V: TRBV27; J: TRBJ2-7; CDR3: CASSLSPGSSYEQYF
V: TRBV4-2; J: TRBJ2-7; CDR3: CASSRQGKREIFYEQYF
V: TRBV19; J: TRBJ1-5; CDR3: CASSIEQGMSNQPQHF
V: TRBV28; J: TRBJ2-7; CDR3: CASRGQVASYEQYF
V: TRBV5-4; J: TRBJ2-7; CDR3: CASSDGLANEQYF
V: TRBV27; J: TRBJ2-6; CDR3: CASGTVGHSGANVLTF
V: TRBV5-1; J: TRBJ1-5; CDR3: CASSLEGHSNQPQHF
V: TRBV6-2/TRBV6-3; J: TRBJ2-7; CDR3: CASSFRRGGQGVHEQYF
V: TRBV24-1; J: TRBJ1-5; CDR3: CATSDPTGDSNQPQHF
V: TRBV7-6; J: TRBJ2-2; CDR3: CASSLSGYTGELFF
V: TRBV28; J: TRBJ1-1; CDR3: CASSQGMMNTEAFF
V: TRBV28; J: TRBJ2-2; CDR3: CASRASSGSGNTGELFF
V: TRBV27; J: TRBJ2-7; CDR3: CASSFGAGGYEQYF
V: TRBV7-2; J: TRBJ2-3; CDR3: CASSLDGRGFSTDTQYF
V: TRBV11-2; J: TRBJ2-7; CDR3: CASRRTGGYEQYF
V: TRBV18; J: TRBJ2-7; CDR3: CASSPQAGTGIHEQYF
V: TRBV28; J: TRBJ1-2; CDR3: CASSLGQGGGYGYTF
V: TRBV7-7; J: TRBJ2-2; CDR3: CASSLALQGGGELFF
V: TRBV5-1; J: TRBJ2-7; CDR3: CASSSHSSYEQYF
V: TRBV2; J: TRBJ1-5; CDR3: CASSAYSINQPQHF
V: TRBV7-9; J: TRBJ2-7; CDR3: CASSLGGTGAAEQYF
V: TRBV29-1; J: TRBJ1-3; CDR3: CSAVGHYSGNTIYF
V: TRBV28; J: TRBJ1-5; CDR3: CAIRQNSNQPQHF
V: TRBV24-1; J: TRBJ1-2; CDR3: CATSDSPTGYGYTF